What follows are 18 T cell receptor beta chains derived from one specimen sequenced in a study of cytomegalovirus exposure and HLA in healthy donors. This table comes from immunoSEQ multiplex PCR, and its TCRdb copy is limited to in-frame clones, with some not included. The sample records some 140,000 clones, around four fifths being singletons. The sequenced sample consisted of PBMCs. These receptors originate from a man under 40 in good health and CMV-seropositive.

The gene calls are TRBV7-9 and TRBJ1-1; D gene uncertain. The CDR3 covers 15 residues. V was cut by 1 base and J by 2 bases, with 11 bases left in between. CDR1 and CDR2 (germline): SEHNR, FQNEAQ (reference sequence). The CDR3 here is CASSLGLAGNTEAFF. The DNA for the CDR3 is TGTGCCAGCAGCTTAGGTCTTGCCGGTAACACTGAAGCTTTCTTT.

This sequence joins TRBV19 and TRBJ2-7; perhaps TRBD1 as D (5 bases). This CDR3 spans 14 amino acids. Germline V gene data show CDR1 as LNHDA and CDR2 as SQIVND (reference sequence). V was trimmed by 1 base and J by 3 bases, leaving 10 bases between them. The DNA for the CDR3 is TGTGCCAGTAGTATAGGGGCAGGGCGCTACGAGCAGTACTTC. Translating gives CASSIGAGRYEQYF.

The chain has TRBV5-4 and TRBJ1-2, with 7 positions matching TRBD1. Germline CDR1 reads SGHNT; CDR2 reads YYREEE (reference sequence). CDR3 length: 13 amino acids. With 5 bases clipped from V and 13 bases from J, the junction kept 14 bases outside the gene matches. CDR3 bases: TGTGCCAGCAGGACCCGGGACAGCTGGATCTTCACCTTC. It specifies CASRTRDSWIFTF.

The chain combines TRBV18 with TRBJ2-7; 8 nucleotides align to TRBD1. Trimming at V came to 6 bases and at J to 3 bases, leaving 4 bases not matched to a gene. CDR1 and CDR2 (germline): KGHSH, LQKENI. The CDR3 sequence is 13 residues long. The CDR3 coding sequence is TGTGCCAGCTCCCGCGGGACAGGCTACGAGCAGTACTTC. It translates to CASSRGTGYEQYF. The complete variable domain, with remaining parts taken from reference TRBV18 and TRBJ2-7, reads NAGVMQNPRHLVRRRGQEARLRCSPMKGHSHVYWYRQLPEEGLKFMVYLQKENIIDESGMPKERFSAEFPKEGPSILRIQQVVRGDSAAYFCASSRGTGYEQYFGPGTRLTVT.

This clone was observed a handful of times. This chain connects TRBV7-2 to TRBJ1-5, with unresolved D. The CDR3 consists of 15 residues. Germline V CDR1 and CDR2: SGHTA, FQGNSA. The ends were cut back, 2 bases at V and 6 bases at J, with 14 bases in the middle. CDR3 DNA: TGTGCCAGCAGCTTAATTAGGTTCGGCGGTCAGCCCCAGCATTTT. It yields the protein CASSLIRFGGQPQHF.

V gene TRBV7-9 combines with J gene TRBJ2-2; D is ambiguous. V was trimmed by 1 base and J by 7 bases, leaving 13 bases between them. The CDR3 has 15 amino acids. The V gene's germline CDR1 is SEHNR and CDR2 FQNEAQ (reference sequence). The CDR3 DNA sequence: TGTGCCAGCAGCTTAGATCGCAGGTTTGGCGGGGAGCTGTTTTTT. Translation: CASSLDRRFGGELFF.

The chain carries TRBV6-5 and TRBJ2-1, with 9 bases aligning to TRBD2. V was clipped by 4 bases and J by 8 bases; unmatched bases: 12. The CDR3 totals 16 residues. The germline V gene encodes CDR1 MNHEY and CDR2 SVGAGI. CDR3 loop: CASSSGLPGLADEQFF. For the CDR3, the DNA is TGTGCCAGCAGTTCCGGACTTCCGGGACTAGCCGATGAGCAGTTCTTC.

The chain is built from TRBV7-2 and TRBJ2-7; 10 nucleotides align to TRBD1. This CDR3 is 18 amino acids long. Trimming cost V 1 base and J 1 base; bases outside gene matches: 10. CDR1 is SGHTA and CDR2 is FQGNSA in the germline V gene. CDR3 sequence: CASSLGNPTGGESYEQYF. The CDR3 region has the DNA TGTGCCAGCAGCTTAGGAAACCCGACAGGGGGCGAATCCTACGAGCAGTACTTC.

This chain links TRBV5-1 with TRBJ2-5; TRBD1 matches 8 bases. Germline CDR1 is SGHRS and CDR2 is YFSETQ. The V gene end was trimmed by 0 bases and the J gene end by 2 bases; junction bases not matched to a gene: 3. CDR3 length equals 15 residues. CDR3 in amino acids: CASSLAGTGQETQYF. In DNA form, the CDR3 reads TGCGCCAGCAGCTTGGCCGGGACAGGACAAGAGACCCAGTACTTC.

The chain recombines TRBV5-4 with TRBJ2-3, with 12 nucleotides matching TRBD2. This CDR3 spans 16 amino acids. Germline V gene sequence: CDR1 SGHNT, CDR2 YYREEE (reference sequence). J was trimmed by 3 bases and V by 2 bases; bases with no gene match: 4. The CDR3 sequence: CASSLRLAGVTDTQYF. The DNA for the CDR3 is TGTGCCAGCAGCTTACGACTAGCGGGGGTAACAGATACGCAGTATTTT.

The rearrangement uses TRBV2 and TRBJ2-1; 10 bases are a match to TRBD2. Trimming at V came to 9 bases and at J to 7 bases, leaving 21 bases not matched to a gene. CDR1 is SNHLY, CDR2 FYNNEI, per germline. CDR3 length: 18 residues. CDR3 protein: CASGRVAGGPYTLNEQFF. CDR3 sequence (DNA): TGTGCCAGTGGTAGAGTAGCGGGGGGTCCGTATACTTTAAATGAGCAGTTCTTC.

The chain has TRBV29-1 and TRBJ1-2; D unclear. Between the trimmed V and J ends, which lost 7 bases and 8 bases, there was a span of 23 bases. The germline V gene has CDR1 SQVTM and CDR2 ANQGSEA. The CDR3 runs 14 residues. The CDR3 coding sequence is TGCAGCGCCCCAAGCCTTGGAGGTCTAATGGGCTACACCTTC. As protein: CSAPSLGGLMGYTF.

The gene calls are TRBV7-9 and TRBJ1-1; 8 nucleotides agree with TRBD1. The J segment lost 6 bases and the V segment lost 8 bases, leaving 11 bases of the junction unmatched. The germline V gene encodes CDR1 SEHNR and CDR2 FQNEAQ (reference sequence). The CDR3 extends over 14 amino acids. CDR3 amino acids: CASGGGRGLAEAFF. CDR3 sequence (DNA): TGTGCCAGCGGGGGGGGCAGGGGGCTAGCTGAAGCTTTCTTT.

In nucleotides, the CDR3 is TGTGCCATCAGTGACGTTACGGGATCGTGGGGCTACACCTTC. Translated: CAISDVTGSWGYTF. V usage is TRBV10-3 and J usage is TRBJ1-2; D gene ambiguous. This CDR3 region has 14 residues. V lost 3 bases and J 8 bases, leaving 16 bases between the germline ends. Germline values: CDR1 ENHRY, CDR2 SYGVKD.

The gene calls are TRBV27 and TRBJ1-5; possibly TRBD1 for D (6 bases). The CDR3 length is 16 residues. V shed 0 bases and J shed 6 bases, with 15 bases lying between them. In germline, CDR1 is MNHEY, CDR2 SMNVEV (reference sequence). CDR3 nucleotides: TGTGCCAGCAGTTTATCTCAGGGGCTAGGGGCTCAGCCCCAGCATTTT. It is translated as CASSLSQGLGAQPQHF.

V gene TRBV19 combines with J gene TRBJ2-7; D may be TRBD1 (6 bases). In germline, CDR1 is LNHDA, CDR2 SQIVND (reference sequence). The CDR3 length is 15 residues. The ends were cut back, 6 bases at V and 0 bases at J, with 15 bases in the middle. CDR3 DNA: TGTGCCAGTAGGGCCAGGGGTTGGAGCTCCTACGAGCAGTACTTC. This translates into CASRARGWSSYEQYF.

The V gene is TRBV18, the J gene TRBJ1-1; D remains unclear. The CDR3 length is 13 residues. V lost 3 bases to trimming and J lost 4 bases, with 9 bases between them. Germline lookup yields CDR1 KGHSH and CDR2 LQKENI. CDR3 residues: CASSPSGSTEAFF. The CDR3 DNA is TGTGCCAGCTCACCGTCCGGGAGCACTGAAGCTTTCTTT.

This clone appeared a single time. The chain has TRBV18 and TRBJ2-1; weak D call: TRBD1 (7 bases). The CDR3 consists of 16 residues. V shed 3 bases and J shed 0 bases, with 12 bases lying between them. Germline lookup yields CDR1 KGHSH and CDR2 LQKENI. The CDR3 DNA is TGTGCCAGCTCACCGACAGGGACTTACTCCTACAATGAGCAGTTCTTC. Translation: CASSPTGTYSYNEQFF.